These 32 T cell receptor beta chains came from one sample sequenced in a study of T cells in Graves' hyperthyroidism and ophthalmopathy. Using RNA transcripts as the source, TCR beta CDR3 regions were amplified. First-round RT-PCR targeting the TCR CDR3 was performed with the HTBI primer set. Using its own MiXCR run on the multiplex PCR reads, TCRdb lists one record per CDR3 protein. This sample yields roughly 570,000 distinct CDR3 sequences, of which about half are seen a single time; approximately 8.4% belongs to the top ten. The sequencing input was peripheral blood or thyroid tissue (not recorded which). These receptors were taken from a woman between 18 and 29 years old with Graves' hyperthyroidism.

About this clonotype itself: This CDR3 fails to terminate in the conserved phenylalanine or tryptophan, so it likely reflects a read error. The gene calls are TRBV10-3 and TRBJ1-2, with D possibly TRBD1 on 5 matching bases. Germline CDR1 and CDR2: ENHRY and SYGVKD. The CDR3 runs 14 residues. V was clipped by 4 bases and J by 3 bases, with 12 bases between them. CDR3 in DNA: TGTGCCATCAGTGGGGACGTCCCAGACTATGGCTACACCCTC. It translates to CAISGDVPDYGYTL.

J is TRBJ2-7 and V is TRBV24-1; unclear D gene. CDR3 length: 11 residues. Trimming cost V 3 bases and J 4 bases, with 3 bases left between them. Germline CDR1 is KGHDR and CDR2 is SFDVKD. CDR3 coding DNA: TGTGCCACCAGTGATGGGTACGAGCAGTACTTC. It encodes CATSDGYEQYF.

The CDR3: CASSLFGRPATNEKLFF. The CDR3 DNA follows: TGTGCCAGCAGTTTATTCGGACGGCCCGCAACTAATGAAAAACTGTTTTTT. The chain carries TRBV27 and TRBJ1-4; D not certain. Germline CDR1 reads MNHEY; CDR2 reads SMNVEV (reference sequence). The CDR3 is 17 amino acids. The germline V and J ends were trimmed by 1 base and 0 bases, with 12 bases remaining between them.

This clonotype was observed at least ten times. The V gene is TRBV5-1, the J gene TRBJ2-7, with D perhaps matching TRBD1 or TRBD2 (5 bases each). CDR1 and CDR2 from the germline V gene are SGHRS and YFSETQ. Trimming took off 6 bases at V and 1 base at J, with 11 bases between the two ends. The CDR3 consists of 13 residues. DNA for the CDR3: TGCGCCAGCACTCTTGGGGGATCCTACGAGCAGTACTTC. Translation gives CASTLGGSYEQYF.

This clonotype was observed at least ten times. CDR3 protein: CASSSDRANEKLFF. For the CDR3, the DNA is TGTGCCAGCAGCTCCGACAGGGCTAATGAAAAACTGTTTTTT. The chain couples TRBV5-4 to TRBJ1-4; TRBD1 agrees at 7 bases. The germline V gene has CDR1 SGHNT and CDR2 YYREEE (reference sequence). CDR3 size: 14 residues. V shed 3 bases, J shed 3 bases, and the junction held 2 bases outside the gene matches.

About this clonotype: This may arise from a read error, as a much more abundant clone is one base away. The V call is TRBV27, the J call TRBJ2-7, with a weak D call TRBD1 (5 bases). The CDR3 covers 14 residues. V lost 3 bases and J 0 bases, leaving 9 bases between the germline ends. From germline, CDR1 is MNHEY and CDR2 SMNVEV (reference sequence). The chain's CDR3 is CASSFQGGSYEQYF. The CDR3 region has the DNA TGTGCCAGCAGTTTTCAGGGCGGCTCCTACGAGCAGTACTTC.

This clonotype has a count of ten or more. CDR3 sequence reads: CASSLGQGAGGYTF. CDR3 nucleotide sequence: TGTGCCAGCAGCTTGGGACAGGGGGCTGGTGGCTACACCTTC. This rearrangement joins TRBV5-6 to TRBJ1-2; 10 nucleotides align to TRBD1. The CDR3 runs 14 residues. CDR1 SGHDT and CDR2 YYEEEE come from the germline V gene. Unmatched junction bases numbered 3, after V lost 0 bases and J lost 7 bases.

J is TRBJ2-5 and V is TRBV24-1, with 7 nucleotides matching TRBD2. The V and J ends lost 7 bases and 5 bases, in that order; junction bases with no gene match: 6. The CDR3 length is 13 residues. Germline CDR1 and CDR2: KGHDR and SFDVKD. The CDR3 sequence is CATRGGPGETQYF. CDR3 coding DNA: TGTGCCACCAGGGGAGGGCCCGGCGAGACCCAGTACTTC.

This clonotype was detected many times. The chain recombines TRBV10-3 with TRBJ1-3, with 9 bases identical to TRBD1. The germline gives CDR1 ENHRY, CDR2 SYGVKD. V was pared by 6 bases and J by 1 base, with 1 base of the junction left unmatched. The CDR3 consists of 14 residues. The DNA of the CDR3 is TGTGCCATCAGCGGGACAGGGTCTGGAAACACCATATATTTT. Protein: CAISGTGSGNTIYF.

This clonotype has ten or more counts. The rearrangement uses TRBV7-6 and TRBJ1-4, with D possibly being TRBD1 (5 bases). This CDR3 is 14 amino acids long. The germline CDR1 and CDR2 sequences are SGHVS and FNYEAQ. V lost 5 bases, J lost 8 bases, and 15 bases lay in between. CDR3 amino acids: CASSRGRAGEKLFF. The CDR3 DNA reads TGTGCCAGCAGCCGGGGCAGGGCGGGCGAAAAACTGTTTTTT.

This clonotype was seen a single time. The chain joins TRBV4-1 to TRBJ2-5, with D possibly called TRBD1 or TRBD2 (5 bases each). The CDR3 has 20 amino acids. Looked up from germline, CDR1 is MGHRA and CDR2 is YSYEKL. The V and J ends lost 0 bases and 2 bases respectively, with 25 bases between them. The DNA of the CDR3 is TGCGCCAGCAGCCAAGATGGGCCCCGAGGGGTAGGAAGAAGTCAAGAGACCCAGTACTTC. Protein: CASSQDGPRGVGRSQETQYF.

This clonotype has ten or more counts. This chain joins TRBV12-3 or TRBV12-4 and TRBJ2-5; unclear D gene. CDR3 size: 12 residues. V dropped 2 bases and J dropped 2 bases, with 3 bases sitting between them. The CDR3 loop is CASSLQQETQYF. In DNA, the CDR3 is TGTGCCAGCAGTTTACAGCAAGAGACCCAGTACTTC.

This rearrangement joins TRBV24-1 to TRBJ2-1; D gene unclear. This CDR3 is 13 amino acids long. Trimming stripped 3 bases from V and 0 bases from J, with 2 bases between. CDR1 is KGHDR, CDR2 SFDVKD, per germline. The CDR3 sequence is CATSDPSYNEQFF. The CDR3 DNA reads TGTGCCACCAGTGATCCCTCCTACAATGAGCAGTTCTTC.

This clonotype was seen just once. The CDR3 is CASSLGQRERETQHF. As DNA, the CDR3 is TGTGCCAGCAGCTTGGGCCAGCGGGAGAGGGAGACCCAGCATTTT. This sequence joins TRBV5-4 and TRBJ1-5; no firm D call. Per the germline V gene, CDR1 is SGHNT and CDR2 is YYREEE (reference sequence). The CDR3 is 15 residues long. V lost 0 bases to trimming and J lost 11 bases, with 18 bases between them. Based on the CDR3 plus reference TRBV5-4 and TRBJ1-5, the full variable domain is ETGVTQSPTHLIKTRGQQVTLRCSSQSGHNTVSWYQQALGQGPQFIFQYYREEENGRGNFPPRFSGLQFPNYSSELNVNALELDDSALYLCASSLGQRERETQHFGDGTRLSIL.

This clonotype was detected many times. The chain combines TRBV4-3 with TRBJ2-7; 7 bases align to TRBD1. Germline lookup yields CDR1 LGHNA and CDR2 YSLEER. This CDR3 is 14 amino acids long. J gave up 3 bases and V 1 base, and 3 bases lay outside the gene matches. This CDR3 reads CASSQGQGVYEQYF. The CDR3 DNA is TGCGCCAGCAGCCAAGGGCAGGGGGTCTACGAGCAGTACTTC.

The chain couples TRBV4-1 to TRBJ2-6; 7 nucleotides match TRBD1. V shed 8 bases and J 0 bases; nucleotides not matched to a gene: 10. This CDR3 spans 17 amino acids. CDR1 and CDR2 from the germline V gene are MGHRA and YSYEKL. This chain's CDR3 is CASSYGTAFSGANVLTF. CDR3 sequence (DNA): TGCGCCAGCTCTTACGGGACAGCTTTCTCTGGGGCCAACGTCCTGACTTTC.

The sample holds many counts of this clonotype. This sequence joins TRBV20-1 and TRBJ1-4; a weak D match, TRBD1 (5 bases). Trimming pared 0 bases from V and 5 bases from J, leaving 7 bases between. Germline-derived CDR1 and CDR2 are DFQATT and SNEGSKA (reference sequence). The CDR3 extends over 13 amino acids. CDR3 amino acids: CSAREGPNEKLFF. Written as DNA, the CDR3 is TGCAGTGCTAGAGAGGGGCCGAATGAAAAACTGTTTTTT.

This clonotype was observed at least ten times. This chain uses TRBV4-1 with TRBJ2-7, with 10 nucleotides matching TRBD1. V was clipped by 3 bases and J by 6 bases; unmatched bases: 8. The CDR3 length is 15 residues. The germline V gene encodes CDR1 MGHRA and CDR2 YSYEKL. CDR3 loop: CASSHIPGTGVEQYF. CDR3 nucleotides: TGCGCCAGCAGCCACATTCCCGGGACAGGGGTCGAGCAGTACTTC.

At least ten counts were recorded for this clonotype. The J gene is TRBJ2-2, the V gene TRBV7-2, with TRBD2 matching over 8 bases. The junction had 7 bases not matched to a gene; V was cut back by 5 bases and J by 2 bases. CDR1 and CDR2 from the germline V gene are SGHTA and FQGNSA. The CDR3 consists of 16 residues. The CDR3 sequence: CASSGTSGLNTGELFF. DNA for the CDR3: TGTGCCAGCAGCGGAACTAGCGGACTTAACACCGGGGAGCTGTTTTTT.

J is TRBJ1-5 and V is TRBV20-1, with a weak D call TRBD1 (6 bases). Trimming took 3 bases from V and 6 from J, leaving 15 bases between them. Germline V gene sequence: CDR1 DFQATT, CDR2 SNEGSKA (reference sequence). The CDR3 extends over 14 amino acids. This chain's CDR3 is CSASWGRRGQPQHF. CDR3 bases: TGCAGTGCTAGTTGGGGGCGGAGGGGTCAGCCCCAGCATTTT.

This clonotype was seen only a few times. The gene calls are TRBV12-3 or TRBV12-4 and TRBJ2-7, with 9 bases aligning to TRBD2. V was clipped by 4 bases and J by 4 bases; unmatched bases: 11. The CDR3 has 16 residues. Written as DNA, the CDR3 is TGTGCCAGCAGTTACTCGATGGCGGGAGGGAGATACGAGCAGTACTTC. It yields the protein CASSYSMAGGRYEQYF.

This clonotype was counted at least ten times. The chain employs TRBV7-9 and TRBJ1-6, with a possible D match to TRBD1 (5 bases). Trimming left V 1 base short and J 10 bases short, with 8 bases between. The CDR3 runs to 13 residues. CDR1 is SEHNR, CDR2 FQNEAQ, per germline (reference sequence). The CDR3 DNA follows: TGTGCCAGCAGCTTAGGGGGGGACTCACCCCTCCACTTT. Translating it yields CASSLGGDSPLHF.

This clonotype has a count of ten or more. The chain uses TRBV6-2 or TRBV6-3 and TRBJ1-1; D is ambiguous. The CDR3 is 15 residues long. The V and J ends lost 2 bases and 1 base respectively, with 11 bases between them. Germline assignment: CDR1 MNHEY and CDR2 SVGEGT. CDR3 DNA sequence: TGTGCCAGCAGTTACCCTTACGATTGGAACACTGAAGCTTTCTTT. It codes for CASSYPYDWNTEAFF.

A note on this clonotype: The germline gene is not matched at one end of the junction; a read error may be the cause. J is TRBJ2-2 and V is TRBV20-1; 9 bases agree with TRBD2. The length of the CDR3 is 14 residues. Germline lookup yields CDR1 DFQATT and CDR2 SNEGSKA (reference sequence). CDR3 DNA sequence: TGCAGTCCTAGCGGGATGGCCTCCACCGGGGAGCTGTTTTTT. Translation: CSPSGMASTGELFF.

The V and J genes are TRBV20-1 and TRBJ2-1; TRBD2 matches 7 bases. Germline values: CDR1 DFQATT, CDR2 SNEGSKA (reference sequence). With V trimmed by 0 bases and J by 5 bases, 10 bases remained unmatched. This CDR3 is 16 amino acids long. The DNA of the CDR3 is TGCAGTGCTAGAGATCTCACCGGGAGGACCGACAATGAGCAGTTCTTC. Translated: CSARDLTGRTDNEQFF.

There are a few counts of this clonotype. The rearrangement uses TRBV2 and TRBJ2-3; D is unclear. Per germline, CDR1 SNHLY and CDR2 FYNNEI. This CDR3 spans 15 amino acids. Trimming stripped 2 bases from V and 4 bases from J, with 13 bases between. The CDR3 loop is CASSENVALSDTQYF. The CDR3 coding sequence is TGTGCCAGCAGTGAAAACGTCGCACTCTCAGATACGCAGTATTTT.

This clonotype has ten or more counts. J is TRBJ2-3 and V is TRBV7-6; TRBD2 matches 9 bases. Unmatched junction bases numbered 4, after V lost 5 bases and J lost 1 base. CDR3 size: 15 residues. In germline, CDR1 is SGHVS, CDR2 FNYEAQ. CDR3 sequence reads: CASSRRGGGTDTQYF. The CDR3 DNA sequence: TGTGCCAGCAGCCGGCGGGGGGGCGGCACAGATACGCAGTATTTT.

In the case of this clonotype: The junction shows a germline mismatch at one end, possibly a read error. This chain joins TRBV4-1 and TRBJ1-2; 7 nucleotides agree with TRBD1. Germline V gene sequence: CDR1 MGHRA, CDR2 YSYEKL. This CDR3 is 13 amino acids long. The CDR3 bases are TGTGCCAGCAGTGTTAAGGGGGCGGCTGGCTACACCTTC. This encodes CASSVKGAAGYTF.

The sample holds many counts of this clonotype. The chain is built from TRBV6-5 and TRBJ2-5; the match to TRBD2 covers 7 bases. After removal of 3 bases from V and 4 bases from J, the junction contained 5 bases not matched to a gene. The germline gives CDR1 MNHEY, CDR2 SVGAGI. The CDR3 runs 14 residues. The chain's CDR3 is CASSYRVAGETQYF. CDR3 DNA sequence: TGTGCCAGCAGTTATAGGGTAGCGGGAGAGACCCAGTACTTC.

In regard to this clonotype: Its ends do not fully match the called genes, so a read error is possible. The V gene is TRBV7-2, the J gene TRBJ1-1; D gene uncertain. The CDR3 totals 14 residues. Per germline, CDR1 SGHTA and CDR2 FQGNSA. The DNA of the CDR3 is TGTGCCAGCAGCCTTAGCGGAGGGAACACTGGAGCTTTCTTT. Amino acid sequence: CASSLSGGNTGAFF.

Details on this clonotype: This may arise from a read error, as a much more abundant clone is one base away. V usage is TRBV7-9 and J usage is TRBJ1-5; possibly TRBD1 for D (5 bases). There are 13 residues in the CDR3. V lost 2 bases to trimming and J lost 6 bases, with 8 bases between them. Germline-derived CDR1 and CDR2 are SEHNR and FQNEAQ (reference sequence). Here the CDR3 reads CASSLSRAQPQHF. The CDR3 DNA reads TGTGCCAGCAGCTTAAGCAGGGCTCAGCCCCAGCATTTT.

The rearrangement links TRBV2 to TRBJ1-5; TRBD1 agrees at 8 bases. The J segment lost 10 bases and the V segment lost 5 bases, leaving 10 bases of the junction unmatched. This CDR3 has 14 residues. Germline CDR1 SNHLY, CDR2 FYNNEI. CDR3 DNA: TGTGCCAGCAGTTGGGACAGGACGGAAGGTCCCCAGCATTTT. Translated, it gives CASSWDRTEGPQHF.